Sequencing of this T cell receptor beta chain was carried out in a study of control samples from healthy donors and cancer patients. Repertoires were generated with immunoSEQ multiplex PCR, while TCRdb's copy carries only in-frame clones and drops some. The sample records approximately 90,000 clones, roughly 86% being singletons. CDR1 MNHEY and CDR2 SMNVEV come from the germline V gene (reference sequence). This CDR3 spans 14 amino acids. V was clipped by 2 bases and J by 3 bases, with 8 bases between them. This rearrangement joins TRBV27 to TRBJ1-5, with a possible D match to TRBD1 (5 bases). This TCR was recovered from a man aged 30-40 years in good health. What was sequenced was blood. CDR3 in DNA: TGTGCCAGCAGTTTAGAGGGACCCAATCAGCCCCAGCATTTT. Its translation is CASSLEGPNQPQHF.